The clone carrying this TCR beta chain was recorded a few times. The sample comes from a study of early T cells in non-severe SARS-CoV-2 infection. The germline V gene has CDR1 SEHNR and CDR2 FQNEAQ (reference sequence). The CDR3 covers 14 residues. Trimming took off 0 bases at V and 7 bases at J, with 13 bases between the two ends. TCRdb reprocessed the 5' RACE reads with MiXCR, giving one entry per CDR3 protein. Among 69,000 or so distinct CDR3 sequences listed, 13% were seen once. This sequence originates from an adult who was a healthcare worker with PCR-confirmed SARS-CoV-2 infection or an uninfected control (not recorded which). This rearrangement joins TRBV7-9 to TRBJ2-7; possible D gene TRBD2, 7 bases. Sequences were obtained from whole blood. The CDR3 DNA reads as TGTGCCAGCAGCTTAGCAGGCGGGGGCGGAGAGCAGTACTTC. Translated: CASSLAGGGGEQYF.